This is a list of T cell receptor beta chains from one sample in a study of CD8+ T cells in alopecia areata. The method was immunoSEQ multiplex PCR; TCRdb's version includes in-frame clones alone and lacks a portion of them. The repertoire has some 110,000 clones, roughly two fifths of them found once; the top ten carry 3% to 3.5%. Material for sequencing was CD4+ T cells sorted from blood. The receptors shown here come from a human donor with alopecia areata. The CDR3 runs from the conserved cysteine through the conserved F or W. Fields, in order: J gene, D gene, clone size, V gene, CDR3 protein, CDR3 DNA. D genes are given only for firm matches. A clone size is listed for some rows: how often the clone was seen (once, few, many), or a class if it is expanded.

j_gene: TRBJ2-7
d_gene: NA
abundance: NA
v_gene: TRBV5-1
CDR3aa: CASTSGASDHEQYF
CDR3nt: TGCGCCAGCACCTCAGGAGCTAGCGATCACGAGCAGTACTTC

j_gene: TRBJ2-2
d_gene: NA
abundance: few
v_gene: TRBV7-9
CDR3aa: CASSSKYTGELFF
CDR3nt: TGTGCCAGCAGTTCGAAATACACCGGGGAGCTGTTTTTT

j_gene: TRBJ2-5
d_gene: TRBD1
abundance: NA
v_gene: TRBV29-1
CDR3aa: CSVEEPGQRETQYF
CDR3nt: TGCAGCGTTGAAGAGCCGGGACAGAGAGAGACCCAGTACTTC

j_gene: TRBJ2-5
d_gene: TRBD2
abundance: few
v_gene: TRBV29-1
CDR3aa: CSVAGAGSLQETQYF
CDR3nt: TGCAGCGTGGCGGGAGCGGGGTCCCTCCAAGAGACCCAGTACTTC

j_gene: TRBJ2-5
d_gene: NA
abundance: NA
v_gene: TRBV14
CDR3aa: CASSQFQGPRETQYF
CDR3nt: TGTGCCAGCAGCCAATTCCAGGGTCCACGGGAGACCCAGTACTTC

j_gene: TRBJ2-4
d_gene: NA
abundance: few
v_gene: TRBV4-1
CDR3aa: CASSQDLWGLLAKNIQYF
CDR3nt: TGCGCCAGCAGCCAAGATCTCTGGGGCCTTCTAGCCAAAAACATTCAGTACTTC

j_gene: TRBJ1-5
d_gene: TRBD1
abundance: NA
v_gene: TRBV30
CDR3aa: CAWSVQGGNQPQHF
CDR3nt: TGTGCCTGGAGTGTACAGGGGGGAAATCAGCCCCAGCATTTT

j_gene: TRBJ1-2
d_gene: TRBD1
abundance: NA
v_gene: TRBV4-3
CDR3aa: CASSQGGQGHYGYTF
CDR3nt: TGCGCCAGCAGCCAAGGCGGACAGGGGCACTATGGCTACACCTTC

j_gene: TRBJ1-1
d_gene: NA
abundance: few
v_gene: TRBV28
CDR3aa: CASSPSTRRGAEAFF
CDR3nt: TGTGCCAGCAGCCCTTCTACCAGAAGGGGGGCTGAAGCTTTCTTT

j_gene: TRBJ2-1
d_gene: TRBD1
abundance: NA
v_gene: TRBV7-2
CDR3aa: CASSPGTGNNEQFF
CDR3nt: TGTGCCAGCAGCCCAGGGACAGGTAACAATGAGCAGTTCTTC

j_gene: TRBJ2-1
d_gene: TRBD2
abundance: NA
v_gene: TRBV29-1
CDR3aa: CSVPGLAGGRGEQFF
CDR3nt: TGCAGCGTCCCGGGACTAGCGGGGGGCAGAGGTGAGCAGTTCTTC

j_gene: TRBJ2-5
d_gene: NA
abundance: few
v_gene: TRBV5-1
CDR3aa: CASNGGSEETQYF
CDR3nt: TGCGCCAGCAATGGGGGTAGCGAAGAGACCCAGTACTTC

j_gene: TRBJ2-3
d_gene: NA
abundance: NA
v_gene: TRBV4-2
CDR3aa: CASSPAGRDTQYF
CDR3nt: TGTGCCAGCAGCCCGGCGGGGAGAGATACGCAGTATTTT

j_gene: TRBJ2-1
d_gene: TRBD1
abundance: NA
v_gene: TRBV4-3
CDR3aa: CASSQGSGTGGYNEQFF
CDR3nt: TGCGCCAGCAGCCAAGGATCCGGGACAGGGGGCTACAATGAGCAGTTCTTC

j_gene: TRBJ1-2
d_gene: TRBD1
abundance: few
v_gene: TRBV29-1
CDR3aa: CSVGGQIDGYTF
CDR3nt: TGCAGCGTAGGGGGACAGATCGATGGCTACACCTTC

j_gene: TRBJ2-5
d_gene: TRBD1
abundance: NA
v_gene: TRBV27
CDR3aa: CASRRGFDRAEETQYF
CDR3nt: TGTGCCAGCAGGAGAGGGTTTGACAGGGCGGAGGAGACCCAGTACTTC

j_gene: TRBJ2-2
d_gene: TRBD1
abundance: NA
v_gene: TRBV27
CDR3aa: CASSTRGQGLGELFF
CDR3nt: TGTGCCAGCAGTACGCGGGGACAGGGGCTCGGGGAGCTGTTTTTT

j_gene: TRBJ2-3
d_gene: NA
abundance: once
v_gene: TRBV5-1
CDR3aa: CASSLAAGAGTDTQYF
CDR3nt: TGCGCCAGCAGCTTGGCTGCGGGGGCCGGCACAGATACGCAGTATTTT

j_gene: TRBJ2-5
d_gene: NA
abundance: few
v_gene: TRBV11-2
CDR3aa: CASSYGTRPETQYF
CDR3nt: TGTGCCAGCAGCTACGGGACCCGGCCGGAGACCCAGTACTTC

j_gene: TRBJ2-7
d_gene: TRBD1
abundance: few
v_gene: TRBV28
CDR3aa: CASSSPGQGTYEQYF
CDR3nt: TGTGCCAGCAGTTCACCGGGACAGGGGACCTACGAGCAGTACTTC

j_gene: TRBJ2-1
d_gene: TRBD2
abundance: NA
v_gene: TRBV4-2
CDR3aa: CASSQETGGSYNEQFF
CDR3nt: TGTGCCAGCAGCCAAGAGACGGGGGGCTCCTACAATGAGCAGTTCTTC

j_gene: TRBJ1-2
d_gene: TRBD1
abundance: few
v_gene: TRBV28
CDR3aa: CASRRTGDNGYTF
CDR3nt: TGTGCCAGCAGGCGGACAGGGGACAATGGCTACACCTTC

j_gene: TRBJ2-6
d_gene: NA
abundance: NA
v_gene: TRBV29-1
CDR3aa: CSVAGTSAGANVLTF
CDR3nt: TGCAGCGTCGCCGGGACGTCCGCTGGGGCCAACGTCCTGACTTTC

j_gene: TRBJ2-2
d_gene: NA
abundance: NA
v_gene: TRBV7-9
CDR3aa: CASSLNAGTGELFF
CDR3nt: TGTGCCAGCAGCCTGAATGCGGGCACCGGGGAGCTGTTTTTT

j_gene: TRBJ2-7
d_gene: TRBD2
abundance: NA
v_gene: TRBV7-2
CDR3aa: CASSSRTSGSRYEQYF
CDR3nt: TGTGCCAGCAGTTCCCGGACTAGCGGGAGTAGGTACGAGCAGTACTTC

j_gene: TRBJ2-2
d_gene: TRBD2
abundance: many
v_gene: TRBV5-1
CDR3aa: CASKREANTGELFF
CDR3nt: TGCGCCAGTAAGCGGGAAGCGAACACCGGGGAGCTGTTTTTT

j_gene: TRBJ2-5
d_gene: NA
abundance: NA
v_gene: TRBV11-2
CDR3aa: CASGRETQYF
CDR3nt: TGTGCCAGCGGGAGGGAGACCCAGTACTTC

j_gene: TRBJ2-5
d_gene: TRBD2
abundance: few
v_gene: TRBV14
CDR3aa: CASSALAGGGTQYF
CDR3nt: TGTGCCAGCAGCGCACTAGCGGGAGGTGGGACCCAGTACTTC

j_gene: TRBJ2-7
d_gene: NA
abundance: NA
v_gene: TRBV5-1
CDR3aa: CASSGTGTASYEQYF
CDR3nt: TGCGCCAGCAGCGGGACTGGGACAGCCTCCTACGAGCAGTACTTC

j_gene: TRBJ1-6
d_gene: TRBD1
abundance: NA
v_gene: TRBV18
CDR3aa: CASSLRDRSSYNSPLHF
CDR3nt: TGTGCCAGCTCACTACGGGACAGAAGCTCCTATAATTCACCCCTCCACTTT

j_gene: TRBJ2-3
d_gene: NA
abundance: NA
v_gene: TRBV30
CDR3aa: CAWSTRERDTQYF
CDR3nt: TGTGCCTGGAGTACCCGGGAGAGGGATACGCAGTATTTT